A selection of T cell receptor beta chains follows, all from one sample in a study of T cells after yellow fever vaccination. TCRdb re-called the 5' RACE reads with MiXCR, one entry per CDR3 protein. The sample gives a few hundred thousand distinct CDR3 sequences, over 8% of which show up once; around 17% is in the top ten. The sequencing used PBMCs, collected on the day of the first yellow fever vaccination. These TCRs come from a man aged 18-30 years who received the YFV17D yellow fever vaccine. Each CDR3 is given without its conserved first and last residue.

J gene	V gene	CDR3 protein
TRBJ1-2	TRBV12-3/TRBV12-4	ASSLASVGYT
TRBJ2-6	TRBV5-1	ASSLPALSGANVLT
TRBJ2-5	TRBV20-1	SARDPRGVEETQY
TRBJ2-5	TRBV23-1	VSSQQQGQAETQY
TRBJ2-3	TRBV20-1	SARDVVAGALDTQY
TRBJ2-3	TRBV20-1	SATPLAGGAQY
TRBJ2-3	TRBV12-3/TRBV12-4	ASSSVAGGTDTQY
TRBJ1-5	TRBV5-1	ASSRGGDNQPQH
TRBJ2-7	TRBV4-2	ASSQGLAGEEQY
TRBJ1-1	TRBV5-5	ASSSHLGLS
TRBJ2-2	TRBV20-1	SASRRFKANTGELF
TRBJ1-1	TRBV18	ASRSGRGRNTEAF
TRBJ2-1	TRBV14	ASSPRRFSYNEQF
TRBJ2-4	TRBV7-9	ASSSGYNIQY
TRBJ1-6	TRBV6-5	AGGQPDNSPLH
TRBJ2-1	TRBV7-9	ASSLGAGGPSYNEQF
TRBJ1-2	TRBV5-6	ASSLRTGGAFYGYT
TRBJ2-1	TRBV7-8	ASSHFEGRAVEQF
TRBJ2-1	TRBV5-4	ASSLGQGTNNEQF
TRBJ1-5	TRBV16	ASSPKGQGRGPQH
TRBJ2-3	TRBV20-1	SARLAGETDTQY
TRBJ2-7	TRBV4-3	ASSQGRSGQGFSYEQY
TRBJ1-2	TRBV6-5	ASRTPGYGYT
TRBJ2-1	TRBV5-6	ASSLAGLASSYNEQF
TRBJ2-1	TRBV20-1	SAREAGAHNEQF
TRBJ1-4	TRBV7-2	SSRQGINEKLF
TRBJ2-5	TRBV5-1	ASSLVSSGAETQY
TRBJ1-4	TRBV5-6	ASSSTGHNEKLF
TRBJ1-2	TRBV12-3/TRBV12-4	ASSLALRAPYGYT
TRBJ2-5	TRBV12-3/TRBV12-4	ASKGRETQY
TRBJ2-5	TRBV28	ASSLFRLAGEETQY
TRBJ2-1	TRBV20-1	SARDSGSSYNEQF
TRBJ1-5	TRBV30	AWSIRSNQPQH
TRBJ2-3	TRBV29-1	SVTGTGLIYLAADTQY
TRBJ1-3	TRBV12-3/TRBV12-4	ASSFGQGGGNTIY
TRBJ2-3	TRBV5-4	ASRTGQGTDTQY
TRBJ2-7	TRBV4-1	ASSPRDRGLEQY
TRBJ1-4	TRBV30	AWTDFNEKLF
TRBJ1-4	TRBV7-9	ASSAGVGEKLF
TRBJ2-5	TRBV6-5	ASSFPVIGAEETQY
TRBJ2-1	TRBV6-5	ASSYSIASGGANEQF
TRBJ2-2	TRBV5-8	ASSRTRELF
TRBJ2-2	TRBV5-1	ASSSSDSSNTGELF
TRBJ1-2	TRBV20-1	SAPSQGSNYGYT
TRBJ1-3	TRBV14	ASSQGLHRVKRNTIY
TRBJ1-6	TRBV7-2	ASSIQGGDSPLH
TRBJ1-5	TRBV4-2	ASSHNMKGGPGQPQH
TRBJ2-7	TRBV5-1	ASSPGGNEQY
TRBJ2-2	TRBV6-5	ASSYSGLAGNTGELF
TRBJ1-6	TRBV12-3/TRBV12-4	ASSLTTGVRSYNSPLH